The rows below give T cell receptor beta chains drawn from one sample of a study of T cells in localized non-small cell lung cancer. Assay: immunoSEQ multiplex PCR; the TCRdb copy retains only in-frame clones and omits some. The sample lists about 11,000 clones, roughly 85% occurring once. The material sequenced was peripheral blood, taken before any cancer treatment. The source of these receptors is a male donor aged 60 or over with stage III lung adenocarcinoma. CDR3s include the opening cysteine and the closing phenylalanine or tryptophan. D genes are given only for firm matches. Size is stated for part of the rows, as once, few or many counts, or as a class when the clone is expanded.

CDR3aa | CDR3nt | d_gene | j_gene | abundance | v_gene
CASSQAPDGGYEQYF | TGCGCCAGCAGCCAAGCTCCGGACGGCGGCTACGAGCAGTACTTC | - | TRBJ2-7 | - | TRBV4-3
CASSLRAAGELFF | TGTGCCAGCAGTTTACGGGCCGCCGGGGAGCTGTTTTTT | - | TRBJ2-2 | - | TRBV27
CASSLAHNEQFF | TGTGCCAGCAGCTTGGCCCACAATGAGCAGTTCTTC | - | TRBJ2-1 | - | TRBV11-2
CASSLGQGRSQPQHF | TGTGCCAGTAGTTTGGGACAGGGGCGAAGTCAGCCCCAGCATTTT | TRBD1 | TRBJ1-5 | few | TRBV19
CATATGITDTQYF | TGTGCCACTGCGACAGGGATCACAGATACGCAGTATTTT | TRBD1 | TRBJ2-3 | few | TRBV19
CASSLGGSGRATEAFF | TGCGCCAGCAGCTTGGGGGGATCAGGGAGGGCCACTGAAGCTTTCTTT | - | TRBJ1-1 | - | TRBV5-1
CASSSEGTDTQYF | TGTGCCAGCAGTTCGGAGGGGACAGATACGCAGTATTTT | - | TRBJ2-3 | - | TRBV11-2
CASRLGTGAYNEQFF | TGTGCCAGCCGGCTAGGGACAGGAGCCTACAATGAGCAGTTCTTC | TRBD1 | TRBJ2-1 | - | TRBV5-4
CASSLSGGSVEQYF | TGTGCCAGCAGCCTTTCAGGGGGCTCGGTCGAGCAGTACTTC | TRBD1 | TRBJ2-7 | - | TRBV7-9
CASSGVEGTYEQYF | TGTGCCAGCAGTGGGGTAGAGGGGACCTACGAGCAGTACTTC | - | TRBJ2-7 | - | TRBV6-1
CASSQLDTATYEQYF | TGTGCCAGCAGCCAGCTGGACACCGCAACCTACGAGCAGTACTTC | - | TRBJ2-7 | - | TRBV7-6
CASRGQTADYGYTF | TGTGCCAGCAGGGGACAGACGGCTGACTATGGCTACACCTTC | TRBD1 | TRBJ1-2 | - | TRBV6-6
CASSEARSRGQETQYF | TGTGCCAGCAGTGAAGCTCGGTCGCGGGGCCAAGAGACCCAGTACTTC | - | TRBJ2-5 | - | TRBV6-1
CASSFLGSYNSPLHF | TGTGCCAGCAGCTTTTTGGGTTCTTATAATTCACCCCTCCACTTT | - | TRBJ1-6 | once | TRBV12-1
CASTPEYRSAYEQYF | TGTGCCAGCACCCCGGAGTACAGATCCGCCTACGAGCAGTACTTC | - | TRBJ2-7 | - | TRBV6-5
CAIRPTDFSYEQYF | TGTGCCATCAGGCCCACGGACTTCTCCTACGAGCAGTACTTC | - | TRBJ2-7 | - | TRBV10-3
CASSVVATGNTIYF | TGTGCCAGCAGCGTAGTAGCAACTGGAAACACCATATATTTT | - | TRBJ1-3 | - | TRBV9
CASSPPNRISGNTIYF | TGTGCCAGCTCACCACCGAACAGGATCTCTGGAAACACCATATATTTT | - | TRBJ1-3 | - | TRBV18
CASSQVSGRYNEKLFF | TGCGCCAGCAGCCAAGTATCAGGGCGCTATAATGAAAAACTGTTTTTT | - | TRBJ1-4 | - | TRBV4-3
CASSPGLADTDTQYF | TGTGCCAGCAGTCCGGGACTAGCGGACACAGATACGCAGTATTTT | TRBD2 | TRBJ2-3 | - | TRBV6-5
CASRDRGTQHF | TGTGCCAGCAGGGACAGGGGAACCCAGCATTTT | TRBD1 | TRBJ1-5 | - | TRBV28
CASNRGGKVYGYTF | TGTGCCAGCAACCGAGGTGGCAAAGTCTATGGCTACACCTTC | - | TRBJ1-2 | - | TRBV28
CASSRSRTDTQYF | TGTGCCAGCAGCCGGTCACGCACAGATACGCAGTATTTT | - | TRBJ2-3 | - | TRBV27
CSVAELGVAYNEQFF | TGCAGCGTTGCGGAGTTGGGGGTAGCCTACAATGAGCAGTTCTTC | - | TRBJ2-1 | - | TRBV29-1
CASSFGGSGNTIYF | TGTGCCAGCAGCTTTGGGGGCTCTGGAAACACCATATATTTT | - | TRBJ1-3 | - | TRBV5-6
CASSLALSGTGHYEQYF | TGTGCCAGCAGCTTAGCTCTCTCTGGGACAGGGCACTACGAGCAGTACTTC | TRBD1 | TRBJ2-7 | - | TRBV7-8
CASSHLLAGDNEQFF | TGTGCCAGCAGTCACTTACTAGCGGGAGATAATGAGCAGTTCTTC | TRBD2 | TRBJ2-1 | - | TRBV6-9
CASSESTQADTQYF | TGTGCCAGCAGTGAAAGCACTCAGGCAGATACGCAGTATTTT | - | TRBJ2-3 | - | TRBV2
CASSPGFRGEQFF | TGTGCCAGTAGTCCCGGGTTTCGGGGAGAGCAGTTCTTC | - | TRBJ2-1 | - | TRBV19
CASSYSTGGGSYGYTF | TGTGCCAGCAGTTACTCGACAGGCGGGGGATCTTATGGCTACACCTTC | - | TRBJ1-2 | medium-sized | TRBV6-5
CASSLGLAGLNEQFF | TGTGCCAGCAGCTTGGGACTAGCGGGGCTTAATGAGCAGTTCTTC | TRBD2 | TRBJ2-1 | - | TRBV5-6
CASSLDGQGSVAQHF | TGCGCCAGCAGCTTGGACGGACAGGGCAGCGTAGCTCAGCATTTT | TRBD1 | TRBJ1-5 | - | TRBV5-1
CASSLESGRGREQYF | TGTGCCAGCAGCTTAGAGTCGGGAAGGGGGCGCGAGCAGTACTTC | TRBD1 | TRBJ2-7 | - | TRBV7-8
CASSPGVSGNTIYF | TGTGCCAGCAGCCCGGGGGTCTCTGGAAACACCATATATTTT | - | TRBJ1-3 | few | TRBV7-3
CASSQAPARQETQYF | TGCGCCAGCAGCCAAGCCCCCGCGCGGCAAGAGACCCAGTACTTC | - | TRBJ2-5 | - | TRBV4-1
CASSFLGPQGGLNTEAFF | TGTGCCAGCAGCTTCCTCGGGCCCCAAGGTGGCCTGAACACTGAAGCTTTCTTT | - | TRBJ1-1 | few | TRBV7-9
CASSIARTGPYGYTF | TGTGCCAGTAGTATAGCGCGGACAGGGCCCTATGGCTACACCTTC | TRBD1 | TRBJ1-2 | - | TRBV19
CSVAPQGDLDTQYF | TGCAGCGTCGCCCCACAGGGGGATCTAGATACGCAGTATTTT | TRBD1 | TRBJ2-3 | - | TRBV29-1
CASSQDGQGGGTNEKLFF | TGCGCCAGCAGCCAAGATGGTCAGGGTGGGGGAACTAATGAAAAACTGTTTTTT | - | TRBJ1-4 | few | TRBV4-3
CASSPPTDTQYF | TGTGCCAGCAGCCCCCCCACAGATACGCAGTATTTT | - | TRBJ2-3 | - | TRBV11-2
CASSAAQGTRSGDTIYF | TGTGCCAGCAGCGCGGCTCAAGGGACCCGCTCTGGAGACACCATATATTTT | - | TRBJ1-3 | - | TRBV9
CAWSPVPPSTDRVNTEAFF | TGTGCCTGGAGTCCCGTACCCCCCTCGACGGACAGGGTGAACACTGAAGCTTTCTTT | TRBD1 | TRBJ1-1 | - | TRBV30
CASTRAGSGANVLTF | TGTGCCAGCACCCGAGCAGGGTCTGGGGCCAACGTCCTGACTTTC | - | TRBJ2-6 | - | TRBV28
CASSLTPFGETQYF | TGTGCCAGCAGCTTGACACCTTTTGGGGAGACCCAGTACTTC | - | TRBJ2-5 | - | TRBV7-2
CASSISTYNEQFF | TGTGCCAGTAGTATTAGTACCTACAATGAGCAGTTCTTC | - | TRBJ2-1 | - | TRBV19
CASSAALAGELFF | TGTGCCAGCAGTGCCGCGTTGGCCGGGGAGCTGTTTTTT | - | TRBJ2-2 | - | TRBV6-4
CASSLGQRREQYF | TGTGCCAGCAGCTTGGGACAGCGACGCGAGCAGTACTTC | - | TRBJ2-7 | once | TRBV5-6
CASGLDRGDSPPRGYTF | TGTGCTAGTGGTTTGGACAGGGGGGACAGTCCCCCACGGGGCTACACCTTC | TRBD1 | TRBJ1-2 | - | TRBV12-5
CASSLWAGGTGELFF | TGTGCCAGCAGTTTATGGGCGGGGGGTACCGGGGAGCTGTTTTTT | TRBD2 | TRBJ2-2 | - | TRBV27
CASSPLPPGQGAYEQYF | TGTGCCAGCTCACCACTCCCTCCGGGACAGGGGGCCTACGAGCAGTACTTC | TRBD1 | TRBJ2-7 | - | TRBV18
CASSAQGTSGSAKNIQYF | TGTGCCAGCAGCGCGCAAGGGACTAGCGGGAGTGCCAAAAACATTCAGTACTTC | TRBD2 | TRBJ2-4 | - | TRBV7-3
CASSLVGQDTQYF | TGCGCCAGCAGCTTGGTAGGACAGGATACGCAGTATTTT | - | TRBJ2-3 | - | TRBV5-1
CASSLGRQGAREQYF | TGTGCCAGCAGCTTGGGGCGCCAGGGGGCGAGGGAGCAGTACTTC | TRBD1 | TRBJ2-7 | - | TRBV5-3
CASSLRGDTQYF | TGTGCCAGCAGTTTACGGGGTGATACGCAGTATTTT | - | TRBJ2-3 | once | TRBV27